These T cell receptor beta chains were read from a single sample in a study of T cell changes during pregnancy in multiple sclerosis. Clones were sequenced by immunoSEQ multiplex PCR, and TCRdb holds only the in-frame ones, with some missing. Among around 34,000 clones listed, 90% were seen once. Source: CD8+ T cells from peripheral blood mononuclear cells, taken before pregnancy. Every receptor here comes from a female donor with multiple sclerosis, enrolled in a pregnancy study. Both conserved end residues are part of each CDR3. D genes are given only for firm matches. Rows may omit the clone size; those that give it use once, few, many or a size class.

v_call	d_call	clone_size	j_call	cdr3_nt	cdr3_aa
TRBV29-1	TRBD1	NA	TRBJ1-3	TGCAGCGTTCGGGACAGGGGCTGGGAAAACACCATATATTTT	CSVRDRGWENTIYF
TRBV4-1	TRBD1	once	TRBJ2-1	TGCGCCAGCAGCCAAGACGGGACAGCTTCCCTGAACAATGAGCAGTTCTTC	CASSQDGTASLNNEQFF
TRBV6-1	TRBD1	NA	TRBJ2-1	TGTGCCAGCAACACAGGGGGTATCAATGAGCAGTTCTTC	CASNTGGINEQFF
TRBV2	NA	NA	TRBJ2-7	TGTGCCAGCAGCGACTTTGCCTACGAGCAGTACTTC	CASSDFAYEQYF
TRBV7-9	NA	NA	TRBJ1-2	TGTGCCAGCAGTAAAGACAGCGCTAACTATGGCTACACCTTC	CASSKDSANYGYTF
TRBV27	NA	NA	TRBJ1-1	TGTGCCAGCAGTTACAGGGAGAACACTGAAGCTTTCTTT	CASSYRENTEAFF
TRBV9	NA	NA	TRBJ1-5	TGTGCCAGCAGCGCAGACGGAGGGGTGAGGCAGCCCCAGCATTTT	CASSADGGVRQPQHF
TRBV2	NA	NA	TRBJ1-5	TGTGCCAGCAGTGGTCCACAGGGTATGAGCAATCAGCCCCAGCATTTT	CASSGPQGMSNQPQHF
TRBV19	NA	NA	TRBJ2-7	TGTGCCAGTAGTGATACCAGGTCCTACGAGCAGTACTTC	CASSDTRSYEQYF
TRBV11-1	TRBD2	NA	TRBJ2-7	TGTGCCAGCAGGCACACTAGCGGGGCGGCCTACGAGCAGTACTTC	CASRHTSGAAYEQYF
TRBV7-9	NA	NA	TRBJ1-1	TGTGCCAGCAGCCCCGGGGTTGGGGTGACTGAAGCTTTCTTT	CASSPGVGVTEAFF
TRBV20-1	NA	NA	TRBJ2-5	TGCAGTGCTCCCGGTCCCATTGAGTACTTC	CSAPGPIEYF
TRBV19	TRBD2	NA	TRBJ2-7	TGTGCCAGTAGGACTAGCGGGAATTACGAGCAGTACTTC	CASRTSGNYEQYF
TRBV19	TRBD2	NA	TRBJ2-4	TGTGCCAGGCACTCGGGGGGGGGCGCCAAAAACATTCAGTACTTC	CARHSGGGAKNIQYF
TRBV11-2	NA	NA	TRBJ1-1	TGTGCCAGCAGCTCCTGGGGGGGGAACACTGAAGCTTTCTTT	CASSSWGGNTEAFF
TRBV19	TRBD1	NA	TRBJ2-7	TGTGCCAGTAGTTTACGGACAGGGGGCAATGAGCAGTACTTC	CASSLRTGGNEQYF
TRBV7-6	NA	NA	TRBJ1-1	TGTGCCAGCAGCTTAGATCTGGGACACCCCTCAGGAGCTTTCTTT	CASSLDLGHPSGAFF
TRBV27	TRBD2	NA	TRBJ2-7	TGTGCCAGCAGTTCATTCCTGATGACTAGCGGATACGAGCAGTACTTC	CASSSFLMTSGYEQYF
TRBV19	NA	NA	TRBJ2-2	TGTGCCAGTAGTATATCCGGGGTGAACACCGGGGAGCTGTTTTTT	CASSISGVNTGELFF
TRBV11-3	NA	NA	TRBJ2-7	TGTGCCAGCAGCACGGGCCGGGGTTGGGAGCAGTACTTC	CASSTGRGWEQYF
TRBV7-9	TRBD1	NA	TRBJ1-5	TGTGCCAGCAGCCTCGACAGGGGCCCTGCGGGGCCCCAGCATTTT	CASSLDRGPAGPQHF
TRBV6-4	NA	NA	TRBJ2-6	TGTGCCAGCAGCCCCGACAGTGCCTCTGGGGCCAACGTCCTGACTTTC	CASSPDSASGANVLTF
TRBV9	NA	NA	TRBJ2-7	TGTGCCAGCAGCGTAGCTGGGGGGGCGGAAGAGCAGTACTTC	CASSVAGGAEEQYF
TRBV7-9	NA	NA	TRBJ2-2	TGTGCCAGCAGCAACACAGGGTCCGGGGAGCTGTTTTTT	CASSNTGSGELFF
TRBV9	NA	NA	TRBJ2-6	TGTGCCAGCAGCCGCACAGGGAGCGGGGCCAACGTCCTGACTTTC	CASSRTGSGANVLTF
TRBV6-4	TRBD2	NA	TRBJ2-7	TGTGCCAGCAGTGCCGAGAGCGGGAGCTACGAGCAGTACTTC	CASSAESGSYEQYF
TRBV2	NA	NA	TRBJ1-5	TGTGCCAGCAGTACGAGAGGACGGACAAGCTTATTTCAAAGTCAGCCCCAGCATTTT	CASSTRGRTSLFQSQPQHF
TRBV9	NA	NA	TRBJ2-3	TGTGCCAGCAGCGACCAGGGCGCGGGGTGGACAGATACGCAGTATTTT	CASSDQGAGWTDTQYF
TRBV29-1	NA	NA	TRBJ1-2	TGCAGCGTTGATCAGGGCCCTCCTTATGGCTACACCTTC	CSVDQGPPYGYTF
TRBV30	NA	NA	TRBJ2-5	TGTGCCTGGAGTGTCTATCAGGGGCGCGTCGAGACCCAGTACTTC	CAWSVYQGRVETQYF
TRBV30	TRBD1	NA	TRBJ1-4	TGTGCCTGGAGTGTTGGGACAGGGAGTGAAAAACTGTTTTTT	CAWSVGTGSEKLFF
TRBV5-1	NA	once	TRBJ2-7	TGCGCCAGCAGCTTGAGGGGGTCTTTCTACGAGCAGTACTTC	CASSLRGSFYEQYF
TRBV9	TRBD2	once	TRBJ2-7	TGTGCCAGCAGTCCAACCAGCGGGGGGGGCGAGCAGTACTTC	CASSPTSGGGEQYF
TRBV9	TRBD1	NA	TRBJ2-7	TGTGCCAGCAGCGTAGGGCAGGGGGCCTACGAGCAGTACTTC	CASSVGQGAYEQYF
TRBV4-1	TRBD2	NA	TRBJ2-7	TGCGCCAGCAGCCAAGAGACGACTAGCGGGGCCTACGAGCAGTACTTC	CASSQETTSGAYEQYF
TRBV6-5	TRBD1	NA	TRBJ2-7	TGTGCCAGCAGTGCTACAGGGGGAATAAGCGAGCAGTACTTC	CASSATGGISEQYF
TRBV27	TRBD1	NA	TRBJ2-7	TGTGCCAGCAGTTTCAGGGGGCCCTACGAGCAGTACTTC	CASSFRGPYEQYF
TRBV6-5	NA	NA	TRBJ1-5	TGTGCCAGCAGTTCGTTAGAATATAGCAATCAGCCCCAGCATTTT	CASSSLEYSNQPQHF
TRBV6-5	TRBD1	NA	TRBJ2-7	TGTGCCAGCAGCCAGGGACAGCGCTACGAGCAGTACTTC	CASSQGQRYEQYF
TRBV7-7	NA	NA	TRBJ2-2	TGTGCCAGCAGCTTAGGGGCGGGTTCTGGGGAGCTGTTTTTT	CASSLGAGSGELFF
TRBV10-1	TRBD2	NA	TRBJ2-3	TGCGCTCCAACCAGGGCGGGAGGGCCGGGTGATACGCAGTATTTT	CAPTRAGGPGDTQYF
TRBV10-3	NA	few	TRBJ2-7	TGTGCCATCGACAGGGAGGATTCCTACGAGCAGTACTTC	CAIDREDSYEQYF